These 20 T cell receptor beta chains came from one sample sequenced in a study of CD8 T cells in Susac syndrome. RNA amounts of roughly 0.45 to 1 ug underwent reverse transcription with random hexamers. TCRdb itself ran the immunoSEQ multiplex PCR reads through MiXCR, one entry per CDR3 protein. The sample contains under 200,000 distinct CDR3 sequences, more than 90% of which appear only once. What was sequenced was CD4+ T cells from PBMCs. These receptors were collected from a human donor with Susac syndrome.

The CDR3 DNA reads as TGTGCCAGCAGGGGGATCGGCTATGGCTACACCTTC. Translated: CASRGIGYGYTF. V gene TRBV12-3 or TRBV12-4 combines with J gene TRBJ1-2; no clear D gene. This CDR3 is built from 12 residues. With 6 bases removed from V and 4 bases from J, the gap between germline ends came to 9 bases.

This clonotype was seen once. The chain recombines TRBV29-1 with TRBJ1-1; D gene ambiguous. V was clipped by 4 bases and J by 0 bases, with 9 bases between them. Germline assignment: CDR1 SQVTM and CDR2 ANQGSEA. The CDR3 runs to 13 residues. This CDR3 is CSVGGLMNTEAFF. Written as DNA, the CDR3 is TGCAGCGTTGGCGGCCTTATGAACACTGAAGCTTTCTTT. Drawing the rest from reference TRBV29-1 and TRBJ1-1, the complete variable domain is SAVISQKPSRDICQRGTSLTIQCQVDSQVTMMFWYRQQPGQSLTLIATANQGSEATYESGFVIDKFPISRPNLTFSTLTVSNMSPEDSSIYLCSVGGLMNTEAFFGQGTRLTVV.

This chain uses TRBV6-5 with TRBJ1-2, with TRBD1 identical over 9 bases. The germline V gene has CDR1 MNHEY and CDR2 SVGAGI. Losses at the gene ends were 6 bases for V and 5 bases for J; bases not matched to a gene: 4. The CDR3 loop spans 13 amino acids. CDR3 residues: CASRLDRGYGYTF. The DNA for the CDR3 is TGTGCCAGCAGATTGGACAGGGGATATGGCTACACCTTC.

The genes are TRBV30 and TRBJ2-5; TRBD2 agrees at 11 bases. Germline-derived CDR1 and CDR2 are GTSNPN and SVGIG (reference sequence). The J segment lost 5 bases and the V segment lost 5 bases, leaving 16 bases of the junction unmatched. The CDR3 is made up of 17 amino acids. DNA for the CDR3: TGTGCCTGGGGTCCATATAGCGGGGGGGCGCGCCGGGAGACCCAGTACTTC. It is translated as CAWGPYSGGARRETQYF. The variable domain in full, completed from reference TRBV30 and TRBJ2-5, reads SQTIHQWPATLVQPVGSPLSLECTVEGTSNPNLYWYRQAAGRGLQLLFYSVGIGQISSEVPQNLSASRPQDRQFILSSKKLLLSDSGFYLCAWGPYSGGARRETQYFGPGTRLLVL.

Here the CDR3 DNA reads TGTGCCAGCAGTACGGGGTACGGCTACACCTTC. Translating it yields CASSTGYGYTF. This chain links TRBV27 with TRBJ1-2; no reliable D call. The CDR3 has 11 amino acids. Between the trimmed V and J ends, which lost 5 bases and 8 bases, there was a span of 9 bases. Germline V gives CDR1 MNHEY, CDR2 SMNVEV (reference sequence).

The V and J genes are TRBV3-1 and TRBJ1-5; D unclear. Germline CDR1 and CDR2: LGHDT and YNNKEL (reference sequence). V was cut by 4 bases and J by 4 bases, with 5 bases left in between. The CDR3 is 12 amino acids. This CDR3 is CASSRRNQPQHF. Written as DNA, the CDR3 is TGTGCCAGCAGCCGCAGGAATCAGCCCCAGCATTTT.

The chain is built from TRBV7-8 and TRBJ1-1; 8 bases are a match to TRBD1. The V segment lost 5 bases and the J segment 1 base; nucleotides outside the gene matches: 9. Germline lookup yields CDR1 SGHVS and CDR2 FQNEAQ. The CDR3 loop spans 16 amino acids. DNA for the CDR3: TGTGCCAGCAGCCGACGTCCCGGGACAGGGAACACTGAAGCTTTCTTT. Translating gives CASSRRPGTGNTEAFF.

This clonotype was detected once. The chain uses TRBV12-3 or TRBV12-4 and TRBJ2-5, with 8 positions matching TRBD1. CDR3 size: 13 residues. The ends lost 0 bases at V and 12 bases at J; junction bases unmatched: 6. CDR3 nucleotides: TGTGCCAGCAGTTTAGCCCAGGACAGGGACGAGTACTTC. Its translation is CASSLAQDRDEYF.

V usage is TRBV10-3 and J usage is TRBJ2-6, with TRBD1 matching over 9 bases. The germline gives CDR1 ENHRY, CDR2 SYGVKD. The CDR3 covers 17 residues. J gave up 0 bases and V 4 bases, and 4 bases lay outside the gene matches. The CDR3 DNA reads as TGTGCCATCAGTGGGGGACAGGGAGTCTCTGGGGCCAACGTCCTGACTTTC. This translates into CAISGGQGVSGANVLTF.

V gene TRBV3-1 combines with J gene TRBJ1-2, with D perhaps matching TRBD1 (5 bases). V lost 3 bases and J 8 bases, leaving 19 bases between the germline ends. The CDR3 is 15 residues long. CDR1 and CDR2 from the germline V gene are LGHDT and YNNKEL (reference sequence). CDR3 DNA sequence: TGTGCCAGCAGCCAGGGAGACAGAGCCCCCGGAGGCTACACCTTC. Translated: CASSQGDRAPGGYTF.

The V gene is TRBV11-2, the J gene TRBJ1-1; 9 positions match TRBD1. The V gene's germline CDR1 is SGHAT and CDR2 FQNNGV. The CDR3 is 13 residues long. V trimming: 5 bases; J trimming: 4 bases; junction bases outside the gene matches: 2. Written as DNA, the CDR3 is TGTGCCAGCAGCCTGACAGGGGGCACTGAAGCTTTCTTT. Encoded protein: CASSLTGGTEAFF.

The chain is built from TRBV30 and TRBJ2-2; 12 bases are a match to TRBD2. Germline loops: CDR1 GTSNPN, CDR2 SVGIG (reference sequence). The CDR3 spans 14 residues. V lost 7 bases to trimming and J lost 7 bases; unmatched junction nucleotides: 7. The CDR3 DNA reads TGTGCCTCTACTAGCGGGGGGCCACGCGGGGAGCTGTTTTTT. Translating it yields CASTSGGPRGELFF.

This chain uses TRBV12-3 or TRBV12-4 with TRBJ1-2; 10 nucleotides agree with TRBD1. The junction had 5 bases not matched to a gene; V was cut back by 6 bases and J by 7 bases. The CDR3 runs to 13 residues. In DNA, the CDR3 is TGTGCCAGCAGACCCGGACAGGGGGGTGGCTACACCTTC. The encoded protein is CASRPGQGGGYTF.

This clonotype showed up just a few times. The V call is TRBV18, the J call TRBJ2-5; TRBD1 agrees at 7 bases. The CDR3 is made up of 14 amino acids. J was trimmed by 5 bases and V by 5 bases; bases with no gene match: 8. Germline V gives CDR1 KGHSH, CDR2 LQKENI. In DNA form, the CDR3 reads TGTGCCAGCTCAAGCACAGGGGTACGGGAGACCCAGTACTTC. The encoded protein is CASSSTGVRETQYF.

This clonotype was recorded only once. The J gene is TRBJ2-3, the V gene TRBV12-3 or TRBV12-4, with D possibly being TRBD1 (6 bases). V shed 5 bases and J shed 8 bases, with 11 bases lying between them. CDR3 length equals 12 residues. The chain's CDR3 is CASSLRQVTQYF. The DNA of the CDR3 is TGTGCCAGCAGTCTAAGACAGGTTACGCAGTATTTT.

The chain couples TRBV18 to TRBJ2-1; tentatively, D is TRBD2 (6 bases). Germline lookup yields CDR1 KGHSH and CDR2 LQKENI. V lost 5 bases to trimming and J lost 5 bases, with 22 bases between them. The CDR3 spans 17 residues. CDR3 in DNA: TGTGCCAGCTCAACCACGTTAGCCGGGGGAGCCGACAATGAGCAGTTCTTC. Protein: CASSTTLAGGADNEQFF. The complete variable domain, with remaining parts taken from reference TRBV18 and TRBJ2-1, reads NAGVMQNPRHLVRRRGQEARLRCSPMKGHSHVYWYRQLPEEGLKFMVYLQKENIIDESGMPKERFSAEFPKEGPSILRIQQVVRGDSAAYFCASSTTLAGGADNEQFFGPGTRLTVL.

The chain uses TRBV9 and TRBJ1-2; D is ambiguous. The V end lost 2 bases, the J end lost 8 bases, and 16 bases lay between the germline ends. CDR3 length: 14 amino acids. Germline lookup yields CDR1 SGDLS and CDR2 YYNGEE. The CDR3 sequence is CASSVSQRISGYTF. The CDR3 DNA reads TGTGCCAGCAGCGTTTCCCAGAGGATCTCGGGCTACACCTTC.

The CDR3 spells CSARSGQGLNQPQHF. In nucleotides, the CDR3 is TGCAGTGCTAGATCGGGACAGGGATTGAATCAGCCCCAGCATTTT. The chain couples TRBV20-1 to TRBJ1-5, with TRBD1 matching over 9 bases. The J segment lost 4 bases and the V segment lost 2 bases, leaving 6 bases of the junction unmatched. The V gene's germline CDR1 is DFQATT and CDR2 SNEGSKA (reference sequence). CDR3 size: 15 residues.

The chain couples TRBV10-1 to TRBJ2-7; D possibly corresponds to TRBD2 (5 bases). The CDR3 has 13 residues. V lost 4 bases, J lost 3 bases, and 10 bases lay in between. Germline CDR1 is WNHNN and CDR2 is SYGVQD (reference sequence). CDR3 sequence (DNA): TGCGCCAGCAGTGGATCGGGATACTACGAGCAGTACTTC. As protein: CASSGSGYYEQYF.

V gene TRBV4-2 combines with J gene TRBJ1-1, with D tentatively TRBD1 (5 bases). CDR1 LGHNA and CDR2 YNFKEQ come from the germline V gene. The ends were cut back, 4 bases at V and 4 bases at J, with 13 bases in the middle. The CDR3 consists of 14 residues. This CDR3 reads CASSPAGGGTEAFF. In nucleotides, the CDR3 is TGTGCCAGCAGCCCCGCGGGGGGGGGCACTGAAGCTTTCTTT.